The entry below describes one T cell receptor (beta chain). What it binds is unknown. CDR3 length: 11 amino acids. V was pared by 10 bases and J by 3 bases, with 10 bases between. The source of the sample is a study of blood T cells in healthy people across ages. Study overall: Template switching recovered approximately one barcoded beta molecule for every two T cells.

Broader study findings: Older age coincided with a roughly linear decline in TCR beta diversity per million T cells. Researchers deemed the diversity estimates from one million T cells underestimates.

The authors isolated at least 6 million PBMCs per sample. Primers used in a second PCR of about 7 to 12 cycles were a sample-barcoded 5' primer and a J-beta primer mix. From the 5' RACE reads, TCRdb called clonotypes with MiXCR, one entry per CDR3 protein. Of over a million distinct CDR3 sequences listed, approximately 43% are singletons. The source material was blood. The receptor comes from a woman aged 18-29 years in good health. The chain has TRBV12-3 or TRBV12-4 and TRBJ2-7, with D possibly matching TRBD1 (5 bases). The DNA of the CDR3 is TGTGCCAACAGGTTTGGCTACGAGCAGTACTTC. It encodes CANRFGYEQYF.